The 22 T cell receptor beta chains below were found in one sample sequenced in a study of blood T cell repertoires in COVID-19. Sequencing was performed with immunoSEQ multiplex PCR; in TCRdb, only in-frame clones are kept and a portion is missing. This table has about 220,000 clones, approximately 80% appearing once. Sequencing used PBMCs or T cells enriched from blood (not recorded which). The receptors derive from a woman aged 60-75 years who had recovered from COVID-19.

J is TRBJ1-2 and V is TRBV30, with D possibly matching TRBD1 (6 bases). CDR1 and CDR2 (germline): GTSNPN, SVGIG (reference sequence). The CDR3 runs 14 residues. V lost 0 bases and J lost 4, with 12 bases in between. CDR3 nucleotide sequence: TGTGCCTGGAGTGTATCAGGGGAAAGCTATGGCTACACCTTC. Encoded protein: CAWSVSGESYGYTF.

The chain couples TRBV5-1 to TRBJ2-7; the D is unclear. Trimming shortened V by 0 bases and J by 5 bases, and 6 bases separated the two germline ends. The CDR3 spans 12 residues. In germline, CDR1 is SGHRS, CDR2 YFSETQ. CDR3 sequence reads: CASSLDSHEQYF. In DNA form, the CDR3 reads TGCGCCAGCAGCTTGGACAGCCACGAGCAGTACTTC.

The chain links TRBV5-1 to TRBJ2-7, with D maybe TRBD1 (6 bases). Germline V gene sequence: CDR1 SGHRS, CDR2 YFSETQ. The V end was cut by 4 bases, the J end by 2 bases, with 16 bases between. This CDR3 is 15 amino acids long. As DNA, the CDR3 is TGCGCCAGCAGCGTGCAGGGGTCGATTACCTACGAGCAGTACTTC. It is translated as CASSVQGSITYEQYF.

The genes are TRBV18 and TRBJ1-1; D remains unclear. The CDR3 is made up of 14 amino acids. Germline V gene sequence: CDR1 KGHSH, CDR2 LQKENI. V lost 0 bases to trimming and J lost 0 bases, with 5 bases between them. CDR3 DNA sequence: TGTGCCAGCTCACCACCGTCAGTGAACACTGAAGCTTTCTTT. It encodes CASSPPSVNTEAFF.

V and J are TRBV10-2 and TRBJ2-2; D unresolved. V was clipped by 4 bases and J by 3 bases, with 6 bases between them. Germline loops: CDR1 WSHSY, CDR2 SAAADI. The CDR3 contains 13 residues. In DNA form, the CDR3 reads TGCGCCAGCAGTGTTGGAGACACCGGGGAGCTGTTTTTT. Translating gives CASSVGDTGELFF.

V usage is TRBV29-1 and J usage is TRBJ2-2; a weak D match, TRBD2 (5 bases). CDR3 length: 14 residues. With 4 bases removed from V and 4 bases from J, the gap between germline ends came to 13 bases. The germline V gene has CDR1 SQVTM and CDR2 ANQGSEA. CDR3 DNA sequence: TGCAGCGTTGTAGGCGTTGCGGGCACCGGGGAGCTGTTTTTT. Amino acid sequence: CSVVGVAGTGELFF.

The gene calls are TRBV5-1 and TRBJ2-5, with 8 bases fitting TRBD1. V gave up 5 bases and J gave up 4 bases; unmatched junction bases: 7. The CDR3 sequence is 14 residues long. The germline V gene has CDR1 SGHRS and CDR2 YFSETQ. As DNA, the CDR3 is TGCGCCAGCAGGTCAGGCAGGGGGCTAGAGACCCAGTACTTC. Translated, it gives CASRSGRGLETQYF.

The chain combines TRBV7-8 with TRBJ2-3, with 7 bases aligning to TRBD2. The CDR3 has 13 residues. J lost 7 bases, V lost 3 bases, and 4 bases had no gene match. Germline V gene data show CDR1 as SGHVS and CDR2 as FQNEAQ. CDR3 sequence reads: CASSFGRANTQYF. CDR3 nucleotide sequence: TGTGCCAGCAGCTTTGGGAGGGCGAATACGCAGTATTTT.

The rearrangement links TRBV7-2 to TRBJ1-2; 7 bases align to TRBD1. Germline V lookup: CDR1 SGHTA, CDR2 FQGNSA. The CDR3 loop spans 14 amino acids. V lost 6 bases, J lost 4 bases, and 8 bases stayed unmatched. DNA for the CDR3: TGTGCCAGCAGTTCCCGGACAGGTCCCTATGGCTACACCTTC. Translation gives CASSSRTGPYGYTF. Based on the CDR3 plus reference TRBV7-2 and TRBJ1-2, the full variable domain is GAGVSQSPSNKVTEKGKDVELRCDPISGHTALYWYRQSLGQGLEFLIYFQGNSAPDKSGLPSDRFSAERTGGSVSTLTIQRTQQEDSAVYLCASSSRTGPYGYTFGSGTRLTVV.

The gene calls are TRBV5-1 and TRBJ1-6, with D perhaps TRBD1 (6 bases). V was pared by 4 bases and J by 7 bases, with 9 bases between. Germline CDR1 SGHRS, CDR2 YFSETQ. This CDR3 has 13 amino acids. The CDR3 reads CASSRDNNSPLHF. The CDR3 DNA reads TGCGCCAGCAGCCGGGACAACAATTCACCCCTCCACTTT. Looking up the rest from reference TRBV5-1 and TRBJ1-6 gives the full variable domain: KAGVTQTPRYLIKTRGQQVTLSCSPISGHRSVSWYQQTPGQGLQFLFEYFSETQRNKGNFPGRFSGRQFSNSRSEMNVSTLELGDSALYLCASSRDNNSPLHFGNGTRLTVT.

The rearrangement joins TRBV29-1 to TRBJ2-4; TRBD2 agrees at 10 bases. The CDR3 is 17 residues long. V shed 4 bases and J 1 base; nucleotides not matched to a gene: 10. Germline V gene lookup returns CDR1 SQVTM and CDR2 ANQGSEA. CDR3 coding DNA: TGCAGCGTTGCCAGCGGGAGGGCCGAAGGTGCCAAAAACATTCAGTACTTC. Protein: CSVASGRAEGAKNIQYF.

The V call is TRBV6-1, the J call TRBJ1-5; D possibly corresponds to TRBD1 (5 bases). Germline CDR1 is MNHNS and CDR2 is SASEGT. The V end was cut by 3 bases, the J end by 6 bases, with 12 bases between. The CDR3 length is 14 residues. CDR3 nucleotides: TGTGCCAGCAGTGAGCAGAGCAGGGCTCAGCCCCAGCATTTT. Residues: CASSEQSRAQPQHF.

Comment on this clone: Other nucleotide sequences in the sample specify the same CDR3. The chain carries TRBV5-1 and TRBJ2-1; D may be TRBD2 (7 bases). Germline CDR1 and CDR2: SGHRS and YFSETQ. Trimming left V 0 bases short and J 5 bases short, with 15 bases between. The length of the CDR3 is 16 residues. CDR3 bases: TGCGCCAGCAGCTTGGTGGGGGGGCAAGGTAACAATGAGCAGTTCTTC. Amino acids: CASSLVGGQGNNEQFF.

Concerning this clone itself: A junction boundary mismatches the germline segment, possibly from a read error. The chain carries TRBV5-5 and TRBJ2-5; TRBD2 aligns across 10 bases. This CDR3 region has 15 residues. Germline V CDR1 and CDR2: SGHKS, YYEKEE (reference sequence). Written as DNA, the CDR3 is TGTGCCAGCACCTTGGGCTCTAGCGGGAGCGAGACCCAGTACTTC. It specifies CASTLGSSGSETQYF.

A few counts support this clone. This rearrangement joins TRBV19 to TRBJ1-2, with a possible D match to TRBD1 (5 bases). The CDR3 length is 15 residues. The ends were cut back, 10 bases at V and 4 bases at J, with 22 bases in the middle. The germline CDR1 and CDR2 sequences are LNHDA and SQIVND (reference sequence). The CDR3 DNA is TGTGCCACCTACACCCAGGGCCCCCTTACCTATGGCTACACCTTC. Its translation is CATYTQGPLTYGYTF.

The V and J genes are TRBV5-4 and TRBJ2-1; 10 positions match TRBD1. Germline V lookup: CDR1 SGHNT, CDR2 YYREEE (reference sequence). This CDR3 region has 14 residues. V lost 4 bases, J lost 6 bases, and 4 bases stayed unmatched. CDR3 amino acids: CASSRTGGGNEQFF. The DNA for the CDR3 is TGTGCCAGCAGCAGGACAGGGGGAGGCAATGAGCAGTTCTTC.

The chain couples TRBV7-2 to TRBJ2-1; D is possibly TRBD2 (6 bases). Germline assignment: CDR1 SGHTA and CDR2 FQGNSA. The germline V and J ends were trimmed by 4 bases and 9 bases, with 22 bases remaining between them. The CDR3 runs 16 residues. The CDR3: CASSYPGLPPPFEQFF. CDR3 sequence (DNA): TGTGCCAGCAGCTACCCGGGACTTCCCCCACCCTTTGAGCAGTTCTTC. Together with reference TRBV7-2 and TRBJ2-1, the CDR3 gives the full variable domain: GAGVSQSPSNKVTEKGKDVELRCDPISGHTALYWYRQSLGQGLEFLIYFQGNSAPDKSGLPSDRFSAERTGGSVSTLTIQRTQQEDSAVYLCASSYPGLPPPFEQFFGPGTRLTVL.

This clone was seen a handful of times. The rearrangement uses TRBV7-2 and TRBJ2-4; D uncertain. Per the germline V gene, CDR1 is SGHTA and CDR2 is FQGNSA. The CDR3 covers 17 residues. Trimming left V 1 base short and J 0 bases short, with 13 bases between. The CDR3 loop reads CASSLGSSYPAKNIQYF. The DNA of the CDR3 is TGTGCCAGCAGCTTAGGATCGTCCTATCCAGCCAAAAACATTCAGTACTTC.

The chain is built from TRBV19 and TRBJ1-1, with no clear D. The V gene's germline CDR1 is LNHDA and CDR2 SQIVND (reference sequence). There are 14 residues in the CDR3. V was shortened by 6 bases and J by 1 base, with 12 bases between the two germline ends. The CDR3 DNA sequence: TGTGCCAGTAGATCGGGAAGCGGGAACACTGAAGCTTTCTTT. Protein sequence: CASRSGSGNTEAFF.

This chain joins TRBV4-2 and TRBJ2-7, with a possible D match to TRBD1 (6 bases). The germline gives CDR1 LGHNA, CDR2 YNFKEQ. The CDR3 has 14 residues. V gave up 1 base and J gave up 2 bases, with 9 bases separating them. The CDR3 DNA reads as TGTGCCAGCAGCCAAGCAGGACAGACCTACGAGCAGTACTTC. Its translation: CASSQAGQTYEQYF.

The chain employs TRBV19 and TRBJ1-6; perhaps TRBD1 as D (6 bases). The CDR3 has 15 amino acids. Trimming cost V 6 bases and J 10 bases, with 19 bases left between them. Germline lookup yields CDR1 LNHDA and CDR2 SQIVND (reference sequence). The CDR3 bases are TGTGCCAGTAGCGTTCAGGACAGAGCCAGCTCACCCCTCCACTTT. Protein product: CASSVQDRASSPLHF.

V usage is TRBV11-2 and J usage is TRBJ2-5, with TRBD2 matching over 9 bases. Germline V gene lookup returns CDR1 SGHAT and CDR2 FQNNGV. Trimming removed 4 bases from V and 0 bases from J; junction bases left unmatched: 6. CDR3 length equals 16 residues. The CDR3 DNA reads TGTGCCAGCAGCTCTACCCTAGCGGGGAACCAAGAGACCCAGTACTTC. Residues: CASSSTLAGNQETQYF.